This entry features one T cell receptor beta chain sequence. Generated by immunoSEQ multiplex PCR, the TCRdb table keeps only in-frame clones and is missing some. This table has about 220,000 clones, roughly 88% appearing once. These data belong to a study of blood T cell repertoires in COVID-19. V was clipped by 4 bases and J by 6 bases; unmatched bases: 8. The CDR3 is made up of 16 amino acids. Per the germline V gene, CDR1 is SGHRS and CDR2 is YFSETQ. The chain carries TRBV5-1 and TRBJ1-3; 12 bases line up with TRBD1. Specimen: PBMCs or T cells enriched from blood (not recorded which). This receptor was identified in a woman aged 45 to 65 with acute COVID-19. Here the CDR3 DNA reads TGCGCCAGCAGCCTGGGGGACAGGGGGCAAGAAAACACCATATATTTT. Protein product: CASSLGDRGQENTIYF.